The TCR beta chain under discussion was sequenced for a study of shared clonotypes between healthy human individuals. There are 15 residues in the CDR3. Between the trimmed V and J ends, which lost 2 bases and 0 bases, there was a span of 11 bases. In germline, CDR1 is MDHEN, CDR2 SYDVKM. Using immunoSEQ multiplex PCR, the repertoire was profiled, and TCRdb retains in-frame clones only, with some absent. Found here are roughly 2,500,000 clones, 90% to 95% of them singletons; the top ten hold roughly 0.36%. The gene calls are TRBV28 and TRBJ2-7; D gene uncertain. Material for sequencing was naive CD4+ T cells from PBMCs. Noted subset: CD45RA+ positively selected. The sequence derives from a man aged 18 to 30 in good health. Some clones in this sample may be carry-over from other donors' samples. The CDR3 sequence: CASSLTTSYSYEQYF. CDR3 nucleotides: TGTGCCAGCAGTTTAACCACGTCTTACTCCTACGAGCAGTACTTC.